This T cell receptor (beta chain) came from a study of molecular identifiers for immune sequencing clone quantification. Concerning this clonotype itself: One end of the junction fails to match germline, which may point to a read error.

The CDR3 runs to 13 residues. TCRdb ran MiXCR on the PCR reads and lists one entry per CDR3 protein. The sample has about 510,000 distinct CDR3 sequences; roughly 23% are singletons. This TCR came from a human donor in good health. Some libraries in this study had Jurkat cell RNA spiked in. This sequence joins TRBV12-3 or TRBV12-4 and TRBJ2-5; no clear D gene. Material for sequencing was naive CD8+ T cells from blood, with Jurkat cell RNA spiked in. Noted subset: FACS-sorted CD8+CD4-CCR7+CD45RA+ naive T cells. CDR3 residues: CASSTSRQDTRYF. CDR3 sequence (DNA): TGTGCCAGCAGTACGAGCCGACAAGATACCCGGTACTTC.